This TCR beta chain was captured by sequencing in a study of T cells after yellow fever vaccination (dated by TCRdb to the late 2010s). For the study in its entirety: Libraries from fractions with low cell numbers were prepared with the SMART-Seq v4 Ultra Low Input RNA kit. To track T-cell clones before and after primary and booster YFV17D yellow fever vaccination, bulk TCR alpha and beta repertoires were sequenced longitudinally. Two healthy male donors, one aged 18 to 30 and one aged 30 to 40 years, made up the cohort. Blood was collected at multiple timepoints before and after primary and secondary immunization, and bulk PBMC replicates and cell subsets were isolated. What the authors observed across the whole study: After the booster, most of the clones that had expanded following primary vaccination were detected again (around 97% of CD4 and roughly nine tenths of CD8), which suggests that memory was broadly maintained. Because the study included only a couple of donors, the extent to which the findings can be generalized is limited. The secondary T-cell response was found to be weaker but faster than the primary response, with a peak reached on day 5 rather than on day 15. Computational filtering was required because FACS-sorted repertoires could contain abundant contaminating clonotypes from the bulk population. A small share of clonotypes occurred in both CD4 and CD8 compartments, likely arising from convergent recombination.

Instrument on record: Illumina NovaSeq 6000. TCR cDNA was made using 5'RACE template switching, a step that added a universal primer site and unique molecular identifiers. Priming of cDNA synthesis was performed from both the TCR alpha and TCR beta constant segments. Library amplification involved two PCR steps, and the second step added sample barcodes and sequencing adapters. Libraries were sequenced on Illumina HiSeq 2500 (2x100 bp) or NovaSeq (2x150 bp). From the authors' description of their analysis: Demultiplexing of reads and collapsing into UMI consensus sequences were performed with MIGEC, and V(D)J alignment was carried out with MiXCR. Vaccine-responding clonotypes were identified with edgeR using replicate PBMC samples, with FDR below 0.01 and a log2 fold change above 5 up to day 15 being required. CD4 or CD8 identity was assigned to each bulk clonotype according to whether the clonotype was present at higher abundance in the sequenced CD4 repertoire or the sequenced CD8 repertoire. Clones were called with MiXCR by TCRdb after fastp trimmed the public reads at Q25, and only in-frame beta chains were retained. For every CDR3 protein sequence, its rows merge into one entry that carries the most common genes and DNA. The V and J calls reflect TCRdb's pipeline rather than the authors' work. The sample table shows about 430,000 distinct CDR3 sequences, and 18% are seen once. The leading ten clones occupy 18% of the sample.

The CDR3 has 15 amino acids, counting the end cysteine and phenylalanine. Only CDR3 DNA is held: 45 bases, read in frame from base 1. V lost 4 bases and J lost 6 bases; the stretch between them is 16 bases long. The germline V gene yields MGHRA for CDR1 and YSYEKL for CDR2. The treatment or condition label of this sample denotes: live attenuated yellow fever vaccine strain. At each blood-draw timepoint, two biological replicates of bulk PBMCs were obtained. A standard Ficoll-Paque protocol was used to isolate PBMCs from peripheral blood. TriZol was used to extract RNA from bulk PBMCs, from CD4 and CD8 fractions, and from dextramer-positive and dextramer-negative fractions. This clonotype was detected a few times. What antigen it recognizes has not been identified. Per-base qualities were not stored, and no clone one base away is much larger.

This sample comprised PBMCs, obtained before the yellow fever booster vaccination. The sequence came from a man younger than 30 who received the YFV17D yellow fever vaccine. The rearranged segments are TRBV4-1 and TRBJ2-1, with TRBD1 tentatively as D gene (6 bases match). The DNA sequence follows: TGCGCCAGCAGCCTACCTACAGGGTACCGCAATGAGCAGTTCTTC. It codes for CASSLPTGYRNEQFF.